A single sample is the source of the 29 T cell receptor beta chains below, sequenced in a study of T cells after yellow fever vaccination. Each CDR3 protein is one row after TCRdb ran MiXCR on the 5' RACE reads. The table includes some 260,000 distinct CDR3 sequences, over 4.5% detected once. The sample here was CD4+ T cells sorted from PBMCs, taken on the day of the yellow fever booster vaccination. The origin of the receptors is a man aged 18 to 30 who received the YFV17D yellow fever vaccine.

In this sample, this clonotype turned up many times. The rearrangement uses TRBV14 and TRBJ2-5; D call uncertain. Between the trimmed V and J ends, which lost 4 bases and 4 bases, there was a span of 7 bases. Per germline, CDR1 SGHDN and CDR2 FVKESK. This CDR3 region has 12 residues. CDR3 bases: TGTGCCAGCAGCCGGAATGGAGAGACCCAGTACTTC. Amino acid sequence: CASSRNGETQYF.

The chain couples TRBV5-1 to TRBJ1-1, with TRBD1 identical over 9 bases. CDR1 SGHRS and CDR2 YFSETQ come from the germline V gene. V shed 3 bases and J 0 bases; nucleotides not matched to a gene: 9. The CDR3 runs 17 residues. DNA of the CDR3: TGCGCCAGCAGCTCCCAGGGACAGGGCCTCATGAACACTGAAGCTTTCTTT. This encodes CASSSQGQGLMNTEAFF.

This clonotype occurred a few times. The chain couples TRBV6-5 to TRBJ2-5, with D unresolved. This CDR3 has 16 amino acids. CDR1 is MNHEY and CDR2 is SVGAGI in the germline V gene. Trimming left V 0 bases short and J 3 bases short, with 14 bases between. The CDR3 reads CASSYSGIRAKETQYF. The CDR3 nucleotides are TGTGCCAGCAGTTACTCGGGCATCCGAGCCAAAGAGACCCAGTACTTC.

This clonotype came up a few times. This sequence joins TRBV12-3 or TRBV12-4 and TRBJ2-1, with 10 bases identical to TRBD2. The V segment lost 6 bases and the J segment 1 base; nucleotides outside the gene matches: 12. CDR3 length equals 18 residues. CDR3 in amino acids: CASSPSVRLAGSYNEQFF. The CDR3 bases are TGTGCCAGCAGCCCTTCGGTGAGACTAGCGGGTTCCTACAATGAGCAGTTCTTC.

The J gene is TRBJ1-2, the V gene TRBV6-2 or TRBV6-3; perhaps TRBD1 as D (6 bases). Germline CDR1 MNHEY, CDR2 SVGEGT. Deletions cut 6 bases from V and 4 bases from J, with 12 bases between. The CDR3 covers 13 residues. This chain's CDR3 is CASSNGQPYGYTF. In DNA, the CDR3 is TGTGCCAGCAGCAATGGACAGCCCTATGGCTACACCTTC.

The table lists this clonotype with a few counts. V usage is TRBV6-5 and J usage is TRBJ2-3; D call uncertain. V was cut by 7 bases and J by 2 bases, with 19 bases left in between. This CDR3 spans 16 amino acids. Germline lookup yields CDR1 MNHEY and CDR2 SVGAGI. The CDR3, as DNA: TGTGCCAGCACTTCCAACGGCCGTCCAACCACAGATACGCAGTATTTT. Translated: CASTSNGRPTTDTQYF.

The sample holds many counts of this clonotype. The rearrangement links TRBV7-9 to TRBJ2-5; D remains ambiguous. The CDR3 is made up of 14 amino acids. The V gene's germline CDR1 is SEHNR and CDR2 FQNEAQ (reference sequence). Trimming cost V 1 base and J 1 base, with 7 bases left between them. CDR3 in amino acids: CASSLDLLQETQYF. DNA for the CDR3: TGTGCCAGCAGCTTAGACCTCCTCCAAGAGACCCAGTACTTC. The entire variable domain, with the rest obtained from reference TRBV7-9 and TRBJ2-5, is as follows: DTGVSQNPRHKITKRGQNVTFRCDPISEHNRLYWYRQTLGQGPEFLTYFQNEAQLEKSRLLSDRFSAERPKGSFSTLEIQRTEQGDSAMYLCASSLDLLQETQYFGPGTRLLVL.

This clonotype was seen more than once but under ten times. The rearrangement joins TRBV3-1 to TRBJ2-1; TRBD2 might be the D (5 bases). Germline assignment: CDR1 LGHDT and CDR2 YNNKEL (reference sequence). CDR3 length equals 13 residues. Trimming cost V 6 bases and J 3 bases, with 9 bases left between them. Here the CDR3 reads CASSSRDYNEQFF. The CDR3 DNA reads TGTGCCAGCAGTAGCCGGGACTACAATGAGCAGTTCTTC.

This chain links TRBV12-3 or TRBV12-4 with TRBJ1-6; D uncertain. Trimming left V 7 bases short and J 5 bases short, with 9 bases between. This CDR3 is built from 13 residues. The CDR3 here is CASTGKNNSPLHF. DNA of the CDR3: TGTGCCAGCACAGGCAAAAATAATTCACCCCTCCACTTT.

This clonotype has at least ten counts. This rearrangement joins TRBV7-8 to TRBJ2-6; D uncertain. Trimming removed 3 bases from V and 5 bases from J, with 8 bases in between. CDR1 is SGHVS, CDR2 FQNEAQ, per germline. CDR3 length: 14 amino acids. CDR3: CASSFESWANVLTF. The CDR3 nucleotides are TGTGCCAGCAGCTTCGAGTCTTGGGCCAACGTCCTGACTTTC.

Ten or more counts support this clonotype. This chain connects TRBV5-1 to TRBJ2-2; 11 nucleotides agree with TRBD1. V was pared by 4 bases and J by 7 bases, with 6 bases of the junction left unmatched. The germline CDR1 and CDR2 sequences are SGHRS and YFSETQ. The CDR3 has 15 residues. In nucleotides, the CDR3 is TGCGCCAGCAGCGAAGGACAGGGGGCCATCGGGGAGCTGTTTTTT. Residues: CASSEGQGAIGELFF.

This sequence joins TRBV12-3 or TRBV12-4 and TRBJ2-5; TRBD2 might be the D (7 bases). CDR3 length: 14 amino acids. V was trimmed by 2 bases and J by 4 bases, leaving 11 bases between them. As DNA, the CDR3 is TGTGCCAGCAGTTTAATAGGGGGGGGAGAGACCCAGTACTTC. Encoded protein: CASSLIGGGETQYF.

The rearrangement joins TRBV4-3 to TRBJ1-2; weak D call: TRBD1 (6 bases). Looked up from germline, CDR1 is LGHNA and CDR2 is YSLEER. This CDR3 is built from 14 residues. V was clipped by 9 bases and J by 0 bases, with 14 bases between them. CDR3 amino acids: CASSRGGPNYGYTF. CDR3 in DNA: TGCGCCAGTTCCAGGGGTGGGCCTAACTATGGCTACACCTTC.

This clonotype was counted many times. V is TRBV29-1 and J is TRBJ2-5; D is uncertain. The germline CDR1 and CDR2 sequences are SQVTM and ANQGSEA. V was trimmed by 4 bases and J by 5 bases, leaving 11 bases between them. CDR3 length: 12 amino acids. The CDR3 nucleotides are TGCAGCGTTGGTTCTGAATTGGAGACCCAGTACTTC. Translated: CSVGSELETQYF.

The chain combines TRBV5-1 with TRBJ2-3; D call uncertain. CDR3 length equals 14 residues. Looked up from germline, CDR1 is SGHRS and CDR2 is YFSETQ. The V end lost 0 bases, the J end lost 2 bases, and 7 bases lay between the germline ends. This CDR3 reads CASSLGDFTDTQYF. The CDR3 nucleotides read TGCGCCAGCAGCTTGGGTGACTTCACAGATACGCAGTATTTT.

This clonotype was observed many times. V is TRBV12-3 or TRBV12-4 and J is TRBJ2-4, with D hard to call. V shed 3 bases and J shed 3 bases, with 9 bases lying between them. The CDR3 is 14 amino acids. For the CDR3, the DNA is TGTGCCAGCAGTTTGGGTTCGGTCAAAAACATTCAGTACTTC. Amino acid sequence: CASSLGSVKNIQYF.

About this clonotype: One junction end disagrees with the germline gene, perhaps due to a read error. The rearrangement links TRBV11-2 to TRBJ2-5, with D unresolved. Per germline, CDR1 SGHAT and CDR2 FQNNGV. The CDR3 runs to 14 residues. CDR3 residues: CASSVSPSVGADHF. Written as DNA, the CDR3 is TGTGCCAGCAGCGTTTCCCCTTCCGTAGGCGCTGATCACTTC.

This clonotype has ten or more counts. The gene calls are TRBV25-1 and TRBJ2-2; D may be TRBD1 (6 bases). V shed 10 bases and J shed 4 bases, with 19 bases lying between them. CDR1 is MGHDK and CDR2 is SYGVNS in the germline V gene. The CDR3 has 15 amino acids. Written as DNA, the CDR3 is TGTGCCACCGCTATCAGGGGTGCGGGCACCGGGGAGCTGTTTTTT. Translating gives CATAIRGAGTGELFF.

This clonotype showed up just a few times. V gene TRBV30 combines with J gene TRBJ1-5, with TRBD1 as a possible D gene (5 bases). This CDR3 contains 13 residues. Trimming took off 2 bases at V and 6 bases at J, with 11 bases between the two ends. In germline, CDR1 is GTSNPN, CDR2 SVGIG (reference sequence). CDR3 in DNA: TGTGCCTGGAGTCTTTTGCAGGGTCAGCCCCAGCATTTT. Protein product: CAWSLLQGQPQHF.

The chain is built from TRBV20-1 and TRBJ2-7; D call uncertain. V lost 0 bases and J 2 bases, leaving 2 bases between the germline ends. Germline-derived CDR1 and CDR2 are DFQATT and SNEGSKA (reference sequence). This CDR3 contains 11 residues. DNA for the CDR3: TGCAGTGCTAGAGAAACCTACGAGCAGTACGTC. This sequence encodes CSARETYEQYV.

The CDR3 nucleotides are TGTGCCAGCAGTTTATCCTTGAGGGAGACCCAGTACTTC. This encodes CASSLSLRETQYF. The rearrangement joins TRBV27 to TRBJ2-5, with D unclear. V lost 0 bases and J lost 5, with 7 bases in between. CDR3 length equals 13 residues. Germline loops: CDR1 MNHEY, CDR2 SMNVEV (reference sequence).

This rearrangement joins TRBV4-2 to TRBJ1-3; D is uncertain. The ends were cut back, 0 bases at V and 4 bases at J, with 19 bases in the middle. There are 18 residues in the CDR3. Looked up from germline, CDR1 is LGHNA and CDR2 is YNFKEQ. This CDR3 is CASSQEATREAPGNTIYF. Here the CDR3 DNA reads TGTGCCAGCAGCCAAGAGGCAACAAGAGAGGCTCCCGGAAACACCATATATTTT.

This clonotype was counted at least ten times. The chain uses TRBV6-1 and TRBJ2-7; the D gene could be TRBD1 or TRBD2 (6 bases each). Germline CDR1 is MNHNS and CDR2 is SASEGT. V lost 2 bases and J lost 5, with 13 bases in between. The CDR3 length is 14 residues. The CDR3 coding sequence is TGTGCCAGCAGTGAACGCCCGGGGGCGGACGAGCAGTACGTC. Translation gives CASSERPGADEQYV.

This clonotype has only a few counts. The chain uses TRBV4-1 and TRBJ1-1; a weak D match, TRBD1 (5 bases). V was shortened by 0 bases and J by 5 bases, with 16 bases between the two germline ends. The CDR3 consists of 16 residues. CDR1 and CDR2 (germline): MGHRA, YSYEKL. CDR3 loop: CASSQDGRASLTEAFF. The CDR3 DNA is TGCGCCAGCAGCCAAGATGGCAGGGCATCTTTAACTGAAGCTTTCTTT.

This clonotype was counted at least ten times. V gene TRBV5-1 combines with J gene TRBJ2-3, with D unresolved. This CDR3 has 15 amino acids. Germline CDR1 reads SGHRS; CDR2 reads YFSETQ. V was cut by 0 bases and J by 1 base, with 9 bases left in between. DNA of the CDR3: TGCGCCAGCAGCTTGGCCGGGTTGGGCACAGATACGCAGTATTTT. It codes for CASSLAGLGTDTQYF.

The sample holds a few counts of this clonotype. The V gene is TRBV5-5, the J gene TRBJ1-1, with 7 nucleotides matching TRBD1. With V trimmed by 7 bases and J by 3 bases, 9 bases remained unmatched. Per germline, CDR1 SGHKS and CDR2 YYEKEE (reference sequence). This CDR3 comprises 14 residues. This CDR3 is CASGNRGRYTEAFF. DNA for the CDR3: TGTGCCAGCGGGAACAGGGGTCGTTACACTGAAGCTTTCTTT.

As DNA, the CDR3 is TGTGCCAGCAGTGAAGCGGGTGTAGGGACAACTAATGAAAAACTGTTTTTT. Translated: CASSEAGVGTTNEKLFF. This rearrangement joins TRBV6-1 to TRBJ1-4; no definite D call. Trimming took off 0 bases at V and 0 bases at J, with 11 bases between the two ends. The germline CDR1 and CDR2 sequences are MNHNS and SASEGT. The CDR3 sequence is 17 residues long.

CDR3 in DNA: TGTGCCTGGTGCGGGACAGGTAGCAATCAGCCCCAGCATTTT. This sequence encodes CAWCGTGSNQPQHF. The chain couples TRBV30 to TRBJ1-5; 8 bases are a match to TRBD1. The length of the CDR3 is 14 residues. V lost 5 bases, J lost 0 bases, and 3 bases stayed unmatched. From germline, CDR1 is GTSNPN and CDR2 SVGIG (reference sequence).

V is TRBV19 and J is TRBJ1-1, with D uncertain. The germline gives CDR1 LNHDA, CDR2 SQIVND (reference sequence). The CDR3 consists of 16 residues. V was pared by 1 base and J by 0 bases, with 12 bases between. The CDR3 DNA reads TGTGCCAGTAGTATAGCTGCCGGATTCATGAACACTGAAGCTTTCTTT. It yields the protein CASSIAAGFMNTEAFF.